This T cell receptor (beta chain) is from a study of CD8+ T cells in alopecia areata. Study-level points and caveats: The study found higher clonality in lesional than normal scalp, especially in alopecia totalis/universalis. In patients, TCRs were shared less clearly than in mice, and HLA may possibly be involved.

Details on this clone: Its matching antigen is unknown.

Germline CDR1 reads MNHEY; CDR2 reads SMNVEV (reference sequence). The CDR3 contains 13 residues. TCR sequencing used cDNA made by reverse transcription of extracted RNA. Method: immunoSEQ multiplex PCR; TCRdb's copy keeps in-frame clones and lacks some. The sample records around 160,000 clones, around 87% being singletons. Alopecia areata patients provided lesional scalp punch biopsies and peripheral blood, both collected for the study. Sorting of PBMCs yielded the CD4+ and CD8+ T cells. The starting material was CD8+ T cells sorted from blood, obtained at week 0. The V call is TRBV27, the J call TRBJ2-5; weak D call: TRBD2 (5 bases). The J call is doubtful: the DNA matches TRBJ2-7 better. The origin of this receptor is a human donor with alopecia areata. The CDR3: CASSLSGVYEQYF. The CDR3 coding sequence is TGTGCCAGCAGTTTATCCGGGGTCTACGAGCAGTACTTC.